This TCR beta chain was sequenced in a study of cytomegalovirus exposure and HLA in healthy donors. Study-level information: Out of 150 million to 200 million T cells, an earlier analysis found about 120 million unique TCR beta sequences in total. Findings and limits, study-wide: In a later analysis, CMV-associated beta chains were mostly HLA-associated, it appeared. Among the most significant clusters, several appeared linked to common viral pathogens in a later analysis. V segments that were indistinguishable, TRBV6-2 and TRBV6-3 among them, were omitted from analysis.

As concerns this clone: What it binds is not known.

Trimming pared 0 bases from V and 4 bases from J, leaving 10 bases between. The CDR3 sequence is 15 residues long. The germline gives CDR1 SGHRS, CDR2 YFSETQ. 60 Vbeta and 13 Jbeta primers were used in PCR. Clones were read by immunoSEQ multiplex PCR, and TCRdb kept only the in-frame ones, dropping some. Among fewer than 200,000 clones listed, approximately 78% were seen once. This sequence joins TRBV5-1 and TRBJ2-2; D is undetermined. The TCR was taken from a young woman in good health and CMV-seronegative. Sequencing was performed on PBMCs. The CDR3 DNA is TGCGCCAGCAGCTTGGACAGCCGGCGCACCGGGGAGCTGTTTTTT. Translating it yields CASSLDSRRTGELFF. Looking up the rest from reference TRBV5-1 and TRBJ2-2 gives the full variable domain: KAGVTQTPRYLIKTRGQQVTLSCSPISGHRSVSWYQQTPGQGLQFLFEYFSETQRNKGNFPGRFSGRQFSNSRSEMNVSTLELGDSALYLCASSLDSRRTGELFFGEGSRLTVL.